This TCR beta chain was documented in a study of blood T cells in healthy people across ages. Overall study context: Roughly one uniquely barcoded beta molecule per two T cells was captured.

Overall study results and limits: Diversity estimates from one million T cells were considered underestimates.

On this clonotype itself: Antigen specificity is unknown.

Trimming removed 4 bases at V and 4 bases at J, with 17 bases between. The germline V gene has CDR1 MGHRA and CDR2 YSYEKL. This CDR3 has 16 residues. Every donor contributed about 10 milliliters of peripheral blood by blood draw. Primers used in a second PCR of about 6 to 11 cycles were a sample-barcoded 5' primer and a J-beta primer mix. One entry per CDR3 protein results from TCRdb running MiXCR on the 5' RACE reads. This repertoire shows about 290,000 distinct CDR3 sequences, roughly 29% found once; its top ten account for over 25%. Sequences were obtained from blood. The rearrangement joins TRBV4-1 to TRBJ1-3; D remains unclear. The source of this sequence is a woman in her 70s in good health. Written as DNA, the CDR3 is TGCGCCAGCAGCCCGATTACTGACGGAGCGGGAAACACCATATATTTT. This sequence encodes CASSPITDGAGNTIYF.